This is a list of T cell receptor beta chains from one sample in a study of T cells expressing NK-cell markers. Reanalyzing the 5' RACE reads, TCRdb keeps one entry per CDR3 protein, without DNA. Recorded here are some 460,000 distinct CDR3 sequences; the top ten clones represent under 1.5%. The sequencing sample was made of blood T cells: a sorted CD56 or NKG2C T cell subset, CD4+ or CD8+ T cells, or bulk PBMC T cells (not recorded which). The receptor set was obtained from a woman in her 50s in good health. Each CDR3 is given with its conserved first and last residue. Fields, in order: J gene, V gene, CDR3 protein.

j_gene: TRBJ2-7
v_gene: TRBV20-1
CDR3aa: CSAEEGLAYEQYF

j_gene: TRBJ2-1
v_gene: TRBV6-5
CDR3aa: CASSYLQLSSYNEQFF

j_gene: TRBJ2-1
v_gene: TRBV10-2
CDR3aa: CASSAGLLTNEQFF

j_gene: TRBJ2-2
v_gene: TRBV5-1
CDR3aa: CASSSRDGLGELFF

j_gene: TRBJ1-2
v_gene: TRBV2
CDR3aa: CASSGVMRSNYGYTF

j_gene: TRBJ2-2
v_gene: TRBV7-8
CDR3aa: CASSPGGGRTGELFF

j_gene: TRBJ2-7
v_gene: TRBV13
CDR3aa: CASSLSTWDTTYEQYF

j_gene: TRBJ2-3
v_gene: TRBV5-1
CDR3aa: CASSPPGGGTSTDTQYF

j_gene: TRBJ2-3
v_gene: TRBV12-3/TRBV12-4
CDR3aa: CASRRTFGLSANTQYF

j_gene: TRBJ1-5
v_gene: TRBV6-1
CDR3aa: CASSAEPDQPQHF

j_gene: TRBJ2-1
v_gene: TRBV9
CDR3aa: CASSVKARTSLNEQFF

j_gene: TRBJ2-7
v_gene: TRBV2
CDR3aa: CASSPPGQGTHEQYF

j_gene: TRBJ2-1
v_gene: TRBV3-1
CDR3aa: CASSQGQPNEQFF

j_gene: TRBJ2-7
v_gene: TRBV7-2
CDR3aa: CASSLVGSGNGEQYF

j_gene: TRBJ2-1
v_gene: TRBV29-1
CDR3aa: CSVLSRAPSTEQFF

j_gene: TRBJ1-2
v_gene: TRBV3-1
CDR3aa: CASSQGGAPPYGYTF

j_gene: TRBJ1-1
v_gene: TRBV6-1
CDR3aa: CASSEFGEAFF

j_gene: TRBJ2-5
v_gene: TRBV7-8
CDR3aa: CASSLRPWSRQETQYF

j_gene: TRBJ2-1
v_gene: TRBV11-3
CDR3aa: CASSPQTSASNEQFF

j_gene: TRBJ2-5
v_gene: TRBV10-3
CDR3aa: CAIGRTEQETQYF

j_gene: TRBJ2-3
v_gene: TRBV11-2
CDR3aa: CASSLEVKGTHSGTQYF

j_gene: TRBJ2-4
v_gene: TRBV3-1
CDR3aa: CASSQGPLAGGPAKNIQYF

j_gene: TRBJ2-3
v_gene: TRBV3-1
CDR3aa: CASSPSGRDTQYF

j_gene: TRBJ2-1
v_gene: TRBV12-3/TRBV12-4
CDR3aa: CASSQDRPEQFF

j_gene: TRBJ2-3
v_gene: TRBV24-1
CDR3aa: CATGETGIFTDTQYF

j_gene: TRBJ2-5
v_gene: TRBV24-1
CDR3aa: CATSELRTGGGETQYF

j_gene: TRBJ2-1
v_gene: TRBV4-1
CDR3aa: CASSQGERPTNEQFF

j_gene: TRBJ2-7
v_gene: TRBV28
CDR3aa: CASSTQVYEQYF